Included here is one T cell receptor (beta chain) sequence, with context. Its cognate antigen is unknown. The germline V gene encodes CDR1 LNHNV and CDR2 YYDKDF (reference sequence). This CDR3 is built from 15 residues. V was clipped by 0 bases and J by 6 bases, with 12 bases between them. The sample is drawn from a study of vaccination and CD4 T cells after COVID-19. Documented treatment: roughly nine-day PBMC culture with coronavirus spike peptide pools or control peptides (ViraFEST assay). CD4+ T cells that had been cultured provided DNA sequenced with the Oncomine TCR Beta short-read assay. TCRdb re-called the PCR reads with MiXCR, one entry per CDR3 protein. The sample records about 20,000 distinct CDR3 sequences, about three fifths being singletons.

V gene TRBV15 combines with J gene TRBJ1-5; D is unclear. The clonotype was recovered from a human donor who had recovered from COVID-19. The material sequenced was CD4+ T cells from blood, cultured in vitro, taken before SARS-CoV-2 vaccination. This CDR3 reads CATSRDPGYPQPQHF. Written as DNA, the CDR3 is TGTGCCACCAGCAGAGATCCCGGGTATCCTCAGCCCCAGCATTTT.